This T cell receptor beta chain comes out of a study of blood T cells in healthy people across ages. This CDR3 has 15 residues. Germline V lookup: CDR1 SGHDT, CDR2 YYEEEE. V dropped 0 bases and J dropped 11; count of bases not matched to a gene: 13. A sample-barcoded 5' primer and a J-beta primer mix were used in a second PCR of roughly 7 to 11 cycles. TCRdb redid the calling of the 5' RACE reads with MiXCR, one entry per CDR3 protein. The data contain approximately 1.5 million distinct CDR3 sequences, around 35% of them singletons. In this sample, this clonotype turned up a few times. Sequenced sample: blood. The clonotype originates from a woman aged 30 to 39 in good health. The genes are TRBV5-6 and TRBJ2-5; the match to TRBD2 covers 7 bases. CDR3 DNA: TGTGCCAGCAGCTTGGCCGCTAGCGGCTCCCCCGGGCAGTACTTC. As protein: CASSLAASGSPGQYF.